Listed here are 14 T cell receptor beta chains from one sample, sequenced in a study of cytomegalovirus exposure and HLA in healthy donors. PCR involved 60 Vbeta and 13 Jbeta primers. Data came from immunoSEQ multiplex PCR; TCRdb stores just in-frame clones and leaves some out. There are roughly 200,000 clones in the sample; 60% to 85% occur only once, and around 3% lies in the top ten. Source material: PBMCs. The receptor source for this set is a male donor in good health and CMV-seronegative.

The chain recombines TRBV5-1 with TRBJ2-5, with 7 bases lining up with TRBD1. The length of the CDR3 is 14 residues. Per the germline V gene, CDR1 is SGHRS and CDR2 is YFSETQ. V shed 4 bases, J shed 1 base, and the junction held 4 bases outside the gene matches. The CDR3 protein is CASSRGQIQETQYF. CDR3 nucleotides: TGCGCCAGCAGCCGGGGACAGATCCAAGAGACCCAGTACTTC.

The chain employs TRBV30 and TRBJ1-5; D unclear. Trimming removed 0 bases at V and 7 bases at J, with 10 bases between. Germline V gene data show CDR1 as GTSNPN and CDR2 as SVGIG (reference sequence). The CDR3 is 13 amino acids. This CDR3 is CAWSVSGRQPQHF. The CDR3 nucleotides are TGTGCCTGGAGTGTATCTGGGAGGCAGCCCCAGCATTTT.

CDR3 residues: CASSQWAVSYNYGYTF. The CDR3 nucleotides read TGTGCCAGCAGCCAATGGGCCGTCAGCTACAACTATGGCTACACCTTC. V is TRBV14 and J is TRBJ1-2; the D is unclear. V was cut by 2 bases and J by 2 bases, with 15 bases left in between. This CDR3 is 16 amino acids long. The V gene's germline CDR1 is SGHDN and CDR2 FVKESK.

V usage is TRBV29-1 and J usage is TRBJ2-3; D gene unclear. Trimming cost V 1 base and J 2 bases, with 7 bases left between them. This CDR3 has 13 amino acids. Germline V gene data show CDR1 as SQVTM and CDR2 as ANQGSEA. The CDR3 reads CSVEGGSTDTQYF. Here the CDR3 DNA reads TGCAGCGTTGAAGGCGGATCCACAGATACGCAGTATTTT.

Turning to this clone: Other DNA sequences in the same sample also yield this CDR3. J is TRBJ2-2 and V is TRBV30, with 8 bases matching TRBD1. CDR1 and CDR2 (germline): GTSNPN, SVGIG (reference sequence). The J segment lost 1 base and the V segment lost 4 bases, leaving 5 bases of the junction unmatched. The CDR3 sequence is 15 residues long. CDR3 coding DNA: TGTGCCTGGAACCGAGGGACAGGGAACACCGGGGAGCTGTTTTTT. Protein: CAWNRGTGNTGELFF.

This rearrangement joins TRBV28 to TRBJ1-2; 7 positions match TRBD1. Germline CDR1 reads MDHEN; CDR2 reads SYDVKM. V dropped 5 bases and J dropped 3; count of bases not matched to a gene: 12. This CDR3 is built from 16 residues. The DNA for the CDR3 is TGTGCCAGCAGTCAGACTCGACAGGGACCCCACTATGGCTACACCTTC. Translation: CASSQTRQGPHYGYTF.

This chain joins TRBV30 and TRBJ2-3; D gene uncertain. The germline V gene encodes CDR1 GTSNPN and CDR2 SVGIG (reference sequence). This CDR3 has 12 amino acids. Deletions cut 3 bases from V and 1 base from J, with 5 bases between. For the CDR3, the DNA is TGTGCCTGGAGATCTGGCACAGATACGCAGTATTTT. Translated: CAWRSGTDTQYF.

This chain uses TRBV21-1 with TRBJ1-3; the table's TRBD1 call for D was not verified on the DNA. TRBV21-1 is a known pseudogene. The CDR3 totals 21 residues. The DNA of the CDR3 is TGTGCCAGCAGCCCCTCGGGGCAGAGGACAGGGAAGGGTCGGGCCGCAAACACCATATATTTT. It codes for CASSPSGQRTGKGRAANTIYF.

The chain links TRBV9 to TRBJ2-6; TRBD2 is a possible D gene (5 bases). Germline CDR1 SGDLS, CDR2 YYNGEE. V was pared by 2 bases and J by 1 base, with 13 bases between. This CDR3 comprises 17 residues. The CDR3: CASSVSPGSSGANVLTF. DNA for the CDR3: TGTGCCAGCAGCGTCTCCCCGGGGAGTTCTGGGGCCAACGTCCTGACTTTC.

The V call is TRBV4-1, the J call TRBJ1-2; D is undetermined. CDR1 is MGHRA and CDR2 is YSYEKL in the germline V gene. This CDR3 region has 14 residues. The ends were cut back, 4 bases at V and 4 bases at J, with 13 bases in the middle. Here the CDR3 reads CASSPPESLYGYTF. In nucleotides, the CDR3 is TGCGCCAGCAGCCCCCCGGAGAGTCTCTATGGCTACACCTTC.

The rearrangement joins TRBV6-1 to TRBJ1-5; a possible D gene is TRBD1 (5 bases). Trimming took off 2 bases at V and 7 bases at J, with 15 bases between the two ends. This CDR3 contains 15 residues. Germline-derived CDR1 and CDR2 are MNHNS and SASEGT. CDR3 protein: CASSEFGQGRQPQHF. The CDR3 DNA reads as TGTGCCAGCAGTGAATTCGGGCAGGGAAGACAGCCCCAGCATTTT.

A few counts support this clone. Other nucleotide sequences from this sample produce the same CDR3. The CDR3, as DNA: TGCAGTGCCAGTCCCTACAATGAGCAGTTCTTC. It yields the protein CSASPYNEQFF. V is TRBV20-1 and J is TRBJ2-1; D remains unclear. This CDR3 spans 11 amino acids. Germline CDR1 reads DFQATT; CDR2 reads SNEGSKA (reference sequence). Trimming pared 6 bases from V and 2 bases from J, leaving 5 bases between.

This chain joins TRBV25-1 and TRBJ2-5, with D perhaps TRBD2 (5 bases). The CDR3 totals 13 residues. The V gene's germline CDR1 is MGHDK and CDR2 SYGVNS. V lost 6 bases and J 10 bases, leaving 18 bases between the germline ends. In DNA form, the CDR3 reads TGTGCCAGCAGAGCCAGCGGACGGAGCGTCCAGTACTTC. Protein product: CASRASGRSVQYF.

The chain uses TRBV4-1 and TRBJ1-6; 7 bases fit TRBD1. This CDR3 comprises 17 residues. The germline gives CDR1 MGHRA, CDR2 YSYEKL. V gave up 0 bases and J gave up 9 bases; unmatched junction bases: 11. The CDR3 sequence is CASSQERVRGNTSPLHF. DNA for the CDR3: TGCGCCAGCAGCCAAGAGCGGGTCAGGGGGAATACTTCACCCCTCCACTTT.